These T cell receptor beta chains were read from a single sample in a study of T cells in Graves' hyperthyroidism and ophthalmopathy. TCRdb redid the calling of the multiplex PCR reads with MiXCR, one entry per CDR3 protein. The sample includes hundreds of thousands of distinct CDR3 sequences, roughly 40% of them seen just once. The sequenced sample consisted of blood. Receptors originate from a young man with Graves' hyperthyroidism. CDR3s include the opening cysteine and the closing phenylalanine or tryptophan. The D gene is left open where the match is weak. Rows may omit the clone size; those that give it use once, few, many or a size class.

many	TRBV2	-	TRBJ1-2	TGTGCCAGCAGTAGACAGTCCTTGTATGGCTACACCTTC	CASSRQSLYGYTF
-	TRBV7-9	-	TRBJ2-7	TGTGCCAGCAGCTTAGCATCGAACGTCTACGAGCAGTACTTC	CASSLASNVYEQYF
-	TRBV20-1	-	TRBJ2-7	TGCAGTGCTAGAGTAGTTCCGACAGCGAACTACGAGCAGTACTTC	CSARVVPTANYEQYF
-	TRBV12-3/TRBV12-4	-	TRBJ1-1	TGTGCCAGCAGTTCCCTCCAGGAGAGAACTGAAGCTTTCTTT	CASSSLQERTEAFF
few	TRBV7-9	TRBD1	TRBJ2-7	TGTGCCAGCAGCTTTACCGTACAGGGGTCCCACGAGCAGTACTTC	CASSFTVQGSHEQYF
-	TRBV6-5	TRBD1	TRBJ1-1	TGTGCCAGCAGGTCGACGTGGACAGGGAACACTGAAGCTTTCTTT	CASRSTWTGNTEAFF
-	TRBV2	TRBD1	TRBJ1-5	TGTGCCAGCACTGCGGGACAGGGGTATCGGCCCCAGCATTTT	CASTAGQGYRPQHF
-	TRBV6-5	-	TRBJ1-4	TGTGCCAGCAGTTACGCGGGGTTTGAAAAACTGTTTTTT	CASSYAGFEKLFF
many	TRBV10-3	-	TRBJ1-5	TGTGCCATCAGTGAAGGAGAAGGGGGTAGCAATCAGCCCCAGCATTTT	CAISEGEGGSNQPQHF
-	TRBV29-1	-	TRBJ2-5	TGCAGCGTGGAGGACACCGGAGGGGAGACCCAGTACTTC	CSVEDTGGETQYF
-	TRBV7-8	TRBD1	TRBJ1-2	TGTGCCAGCAGCGTCAGGACAGGGCCTTTTAACTATGGCTACACCTTC	CASSVRTGPFNYGYTF